This T cell receptor (beta chain) is drawn from a study of diagnostic markers for celiac disease (dated by TCRdb to the early 2020s). Sequencer: Illumina MiSeq. TCRdb reprocessed the raw reads; every CDR3 protein sequence is a single record, and DNA is not supplied. This sample's listing comprises several thousand distinct CDR3 sequences. Less than 7.5% of the sample is in the top ten clones. Points on this clonotype: Its specific antigen is unknown.

The germline V gene sets CDR1 to MDHEN and CDR2 to SYDVKM. The CDR3 runs 17 residues from the cysteine to the phenylalanine. A DNA sequence was not provided. The sample taken for sequencing was either unsorted cells or a sorted T cell fraction (not recorded which). The TCR was taken from a human donor. This table probably holds off-target reads from a library built for another chain. The chain joins TRBV28 to TRBJ2-1; checking the TCRdb D call of TRBD2 is not possible without DNA. The CDR3 protein: CASSGVSGGSSNNEQFF.